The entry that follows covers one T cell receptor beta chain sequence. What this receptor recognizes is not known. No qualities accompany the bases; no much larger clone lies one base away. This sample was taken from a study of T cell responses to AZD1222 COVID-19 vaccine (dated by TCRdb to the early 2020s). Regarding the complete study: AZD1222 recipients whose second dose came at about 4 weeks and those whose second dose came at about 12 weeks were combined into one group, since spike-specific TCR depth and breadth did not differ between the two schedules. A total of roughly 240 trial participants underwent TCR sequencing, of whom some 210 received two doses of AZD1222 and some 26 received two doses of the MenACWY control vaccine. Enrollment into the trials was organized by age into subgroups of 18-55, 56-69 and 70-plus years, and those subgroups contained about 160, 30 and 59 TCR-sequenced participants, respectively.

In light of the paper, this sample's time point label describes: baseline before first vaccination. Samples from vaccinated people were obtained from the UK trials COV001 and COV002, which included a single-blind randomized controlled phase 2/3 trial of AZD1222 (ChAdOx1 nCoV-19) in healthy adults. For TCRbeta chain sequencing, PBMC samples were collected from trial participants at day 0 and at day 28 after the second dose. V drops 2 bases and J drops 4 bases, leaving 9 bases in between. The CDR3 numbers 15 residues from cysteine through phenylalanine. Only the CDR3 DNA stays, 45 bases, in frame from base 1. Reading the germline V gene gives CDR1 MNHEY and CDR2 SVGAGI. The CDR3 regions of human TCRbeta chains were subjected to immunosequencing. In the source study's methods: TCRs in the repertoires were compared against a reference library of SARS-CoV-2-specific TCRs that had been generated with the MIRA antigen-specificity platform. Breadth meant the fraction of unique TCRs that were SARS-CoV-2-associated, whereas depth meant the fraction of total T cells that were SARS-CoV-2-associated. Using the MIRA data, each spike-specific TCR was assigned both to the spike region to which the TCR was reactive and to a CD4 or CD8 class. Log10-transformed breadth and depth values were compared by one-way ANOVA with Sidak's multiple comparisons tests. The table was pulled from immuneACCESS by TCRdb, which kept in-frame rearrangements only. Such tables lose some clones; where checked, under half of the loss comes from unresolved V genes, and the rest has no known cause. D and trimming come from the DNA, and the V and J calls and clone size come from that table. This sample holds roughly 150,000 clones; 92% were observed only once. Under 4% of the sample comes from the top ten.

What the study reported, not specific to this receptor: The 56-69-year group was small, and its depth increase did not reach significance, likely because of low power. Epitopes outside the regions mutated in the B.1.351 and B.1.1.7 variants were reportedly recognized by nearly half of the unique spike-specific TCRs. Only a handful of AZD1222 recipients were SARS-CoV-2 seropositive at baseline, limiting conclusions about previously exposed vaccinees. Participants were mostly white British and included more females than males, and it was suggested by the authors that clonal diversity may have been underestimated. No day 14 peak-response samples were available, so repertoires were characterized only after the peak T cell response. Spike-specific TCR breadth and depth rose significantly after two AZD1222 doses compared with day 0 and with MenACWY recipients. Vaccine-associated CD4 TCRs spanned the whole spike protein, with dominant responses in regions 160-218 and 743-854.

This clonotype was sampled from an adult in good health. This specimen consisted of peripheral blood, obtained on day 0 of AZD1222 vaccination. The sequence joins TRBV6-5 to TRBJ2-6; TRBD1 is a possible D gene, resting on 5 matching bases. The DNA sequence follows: TGTGCCAGCAGTTACCGTAGGGGCGGGGCCAACGTCCTGACTTTC. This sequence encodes CASSYRRGGANVLTF.